A single T cell receptor beta chain is shown here with its context. The antigen is undetermined. The sample originates from a study of T cell responses to AZD1222 COVID-19 vaccine. Study results and limitations: Regions left unmutated in variants are reportedly the target of nearly half of spike-specific TCRs. Clonal diversity was possibly underestimated; the donors were predominantly white British and more often female. The number of AZD1222 recipients seropositive at baseline was only five to seven.

TCRdb keeps only in-frame clones here, not all; method: immunoSEQ multiplex PCR. The top ten hold approximately 0.69% of the sample, which has roughly 180,000 clones, around 94% seen once. This TCR derives from an adult in good health. The sample consisted of peripheral blood, taken on day 0 of AZD1222 vaccination.

CDR3 protein: CASGLPREQYF. For the CDR3, the DNA is TGTGCCAGCGGCCTCCCTCGGGAGCAGTACTTC. This chain joins TRBV28 and TRBJ2-7; D is unclear. Germline V gene sequence: CDR1 MDHEN, CDR2 SYDVKM. The CDR3 consists of 11 residues. Trimming shortened V by 8 bases and J by 7 bases, and 12 bases separated the two germline ends.